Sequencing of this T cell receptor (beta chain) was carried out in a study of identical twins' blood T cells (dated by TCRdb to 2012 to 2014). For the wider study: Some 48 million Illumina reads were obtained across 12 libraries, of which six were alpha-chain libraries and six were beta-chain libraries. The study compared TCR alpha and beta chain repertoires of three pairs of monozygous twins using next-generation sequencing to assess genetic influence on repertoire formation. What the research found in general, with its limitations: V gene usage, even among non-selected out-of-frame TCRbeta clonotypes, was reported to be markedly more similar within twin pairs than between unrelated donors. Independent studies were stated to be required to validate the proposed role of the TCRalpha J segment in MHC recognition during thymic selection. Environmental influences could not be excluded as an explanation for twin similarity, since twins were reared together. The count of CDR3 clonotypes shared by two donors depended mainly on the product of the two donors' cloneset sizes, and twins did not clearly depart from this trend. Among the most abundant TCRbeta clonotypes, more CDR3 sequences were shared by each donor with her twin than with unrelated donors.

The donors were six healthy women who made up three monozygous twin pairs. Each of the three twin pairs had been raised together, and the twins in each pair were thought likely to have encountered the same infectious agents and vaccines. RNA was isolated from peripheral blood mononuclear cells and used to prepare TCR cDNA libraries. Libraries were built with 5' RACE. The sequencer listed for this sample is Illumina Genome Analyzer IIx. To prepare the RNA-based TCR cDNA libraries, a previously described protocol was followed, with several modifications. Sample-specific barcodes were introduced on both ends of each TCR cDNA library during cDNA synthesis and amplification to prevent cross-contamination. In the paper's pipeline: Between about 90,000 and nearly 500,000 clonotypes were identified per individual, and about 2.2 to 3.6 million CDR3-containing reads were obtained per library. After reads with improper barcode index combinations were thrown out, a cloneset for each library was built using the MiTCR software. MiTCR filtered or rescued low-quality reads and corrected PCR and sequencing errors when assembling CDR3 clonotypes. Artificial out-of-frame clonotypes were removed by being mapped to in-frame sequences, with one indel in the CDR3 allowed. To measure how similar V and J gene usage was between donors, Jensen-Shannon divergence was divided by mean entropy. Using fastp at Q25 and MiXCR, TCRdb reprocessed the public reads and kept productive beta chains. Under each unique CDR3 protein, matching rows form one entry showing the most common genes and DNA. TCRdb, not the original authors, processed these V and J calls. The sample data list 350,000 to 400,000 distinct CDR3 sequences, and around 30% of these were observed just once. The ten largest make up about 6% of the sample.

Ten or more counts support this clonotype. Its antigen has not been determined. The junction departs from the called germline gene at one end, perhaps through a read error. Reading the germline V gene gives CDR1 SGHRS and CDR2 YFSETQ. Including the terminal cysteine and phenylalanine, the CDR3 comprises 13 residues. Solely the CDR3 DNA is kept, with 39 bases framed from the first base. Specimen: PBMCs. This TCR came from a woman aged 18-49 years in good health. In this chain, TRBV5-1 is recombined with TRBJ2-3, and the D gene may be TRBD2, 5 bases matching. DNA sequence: TGCGCCAGCAGATTGGACTGGGCAGATACGCAGTATTTT. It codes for CASRLDWADTQYF.